Listed here are 13 T cell receptor beta chains from one sample, sequenced in a study of CD8 T cells in Susac syndrome. An amount of RNA that ranged from roughly 0.5 to 1 ug was reverse transcribed with random hexamers. MiXCR, applied by TCRdb to the immunoSEQ multiplex PCR reads, yields one record per CDR3 protein. The sample holds nearly 200,000 distinct CDR3 sequences, nearly 95% seen once. Sequenced sample: CD4+ T cells from PBMCs. The source of these receptors is a human donor with multiple sclerosis.

The rearrangement joins TRBV24-1 to TRBJ2-1; no firm D call. Germline V gene data show CDR1 as KGHDR and CDR2 as SFDVKD. This CDR3 comprises 13 residues. The V gene lost 9 bases and the J gene lost 6 bases, with 14 bases spanning the gap. The CDR3 sequence is CATGLTPGNEQFF. In DNA, the CDR3 is TGTGCCACCGGTTTGACACCCGGCAATGAGCAGTTCTTC.

The rearrangement joins TRBV11-2 to TRBJ2-1; D is undetermined. V lost 7 bases to trimming and J lost 1 base, with 2 bases between them. CDR3 length: 11 residues. The V gene's germline CDR1 is SGHAT and CDR2 FQNNGV. The CDR3 is CASKSYNEQFF. CDR3 DNA: TGTGCCAGCAAGTCCTACAATGAGCAGTTCTTC.

V gene TRBV7-3 combines with J gene TRBJ2-7; D is possibly TRBD2 (6 bases). The CDR3 extends over 15 amino acids. The germline V and J ends were trimmed by 6 bases and 3 bases, with 18 bases remaining between them. Germline V gives CDR1 SGHTA, CDR2 FQGTGA. CDR3 residues: CASSLGAVGLYEQYF. The CDR3, as DNA: TGTGCCAGCAGTCTAGGGGCGGTGGGACTCTACGAGCAGTACTTC. The entire variable domain, with the rest obtained from reference TRBV7-3 and TRBJ2-7, is as follows: GAGVSQTPSNKVTEKGKYVELRCDPISGHTALYWYRQSLGQGPEFLIYFQGTGAADDSGLPNDRFFAVRPEGSVSTLKIQRTERGDSAVYLCASSLGAVGLYEQYFGPGTRLTVT.

This sequence joins TRBV2 and TRBJ1-2; the D is unclear. Trimming took 8 bases from V and 5 from J, leaving 15 bases between them. Germline V lookup: CDR1 SNHLY, CDR2 FYNNEI. The CDR3 length is 13 residues. The CDR3 nucleotides read TGTGCCAGCGGGCCCGGGGTGGAATATGGCTACACCTTC. Its protein is CASGPGVEYGYTF.

The chain combines TRBV20-1 with TRBJ2-7; D possibly corresponds to TRBD1 (6 bases). Germline assignment: CDR1 DFQATT and CDR2 SNEGSKA (reference sequence). V lost 5 bases and J lost 1, with 9 bases in between. The CDR3 contains 12 residues. As DNA, the CDR3 is TGCAGTGCTTCGGGACAATCCTACGAGCAGTACTTC. Amino acids: CSASGQSYEQYF.

The rearrangement links TRBV29-1 to TRBJ2-2, with TRBD2 as a possible D gene (5 bases). Germline V gives CDR1 SQVTM, CDR2 ANQGSEA. V lost 7 bases to trimming and J lost 6 bases, with 9 bases between them. The CDR3 loop spans 11 amino acids. The CDR3 region has the DNA TGCAGCGCTTGGAGGTCCGGGGAGCTGTTTTTT. Its protein is CSAWRSGELFF.

J is TRBJ2-5 and V is TRBV30; D is perhaps TRBD1 (6 bases). Germline values: CDR1 GTSNPN, CDR2 SVGIG (reference sequence). The CDR3 sequence is 13 residues long. V was clipped by 5 bases and J by 5 bases, with 15 bases between them. The CDR3 region is CAWDLTGQETQYF. The CDR3 coding sequence is TGTGCCTGGGACCTAACAGGGCAGGAGACCCAGTACTTC. Using reference TRBV30 and TRBJ2-5 for the parts outside the CDR3, the full variable domain is SQTIHQWPATLVQPVGSPLSLECTVEGTSNPNLYWYRQAAGRGLQLLFYSVGIGQISSEVPQNLSASRPQDRQFILSSKKLLLSDSGFYLCAWDLTGQETQYFGPGTRLLVL.

The chain links TRBV23-1 to TRBJ2-7; 8 bases are shared with TRBD1. TRBV23-1 counts as an open reading frame of uncertain function. J lost 3 bases, V lost 0 bases, and 7 bases had no gene match. The CDR3 spans 16 residues. The DNA of the CDR3 is TGCGCCAGCAGTCAATCTGACAGGGGCTCACACTACGAGCAGTACTTC. Translated, it gives CASSQSDRGSHYEQYF.

The chain couples TRBV7-3 to TRBJ2-7, with a weak D call TRBD1 (5 bases). The CDR3 is 15 amino acids. Germline V gene lookup returns CDR1 SGHTA and CDR2 FQGTGA. Trimming took off 1 base at V and 5 bases at J, with 15 bases between the two ends. The CDR3 is CASSLIQSGPNEQYF. DNA of the CDR3: TGTGCCAGCAGCTTAATTCAGTCAGGGCCCAACGAGCAGTACTTC. Full variable domain (outside the CDR3, taken from reference TRBV7-3 and TRBJ2-7): GAGVSQTPSNKVTEKGKYVELRCDPISGHTALYWYRQSLGQGPEFLIYFQGTGAADDSGLPNDRFFAVRPEGSVSTLKIQRTERGDSAVYLCASSLIQSGPNEQYFGPGTRLTVT.

The rearrangement joins TRBV6-1 to TRBJ1-6, with 7 bases that match TRBD1. The germline V gene encodes CDR1 MNHNS and CDR2 SASEGT. This CDR3 is built from 14 residues. V dropped 11 bases and J dropped 7; count of bases not matched to a gene: 11. DNA for the CDR3: TGTGCCGGACGACAGGGCTCGATCAATTCACCCCTCCACTTT. The encoded protein is CAGRQGSINSPLHF.

This chain links TRBV20-1 with TRBJ1-2; D gene ambiguous. This CDR3 region has 10 residues. CDR1 is DFQATT, CDR2 SNEGSKA, per germline (reference sequence). V was trimmed by 6 bases and J by 8 bases, leaving 10 bases between them. In DNA, the CDR3 is TGCAGTGCCCCGGGGAACGGCTACACCTTC. Amino acid sequence: CSAPGNGYTF.

This clonotype was observed once. The CDR3 region has the DNA TGTGCCAGCATGTGCCGAGGAGAGACCCAGTACTTC. This sequence encodes CASMCRGETQYF. This rearrangement joins TRBV7-3 to TRBJ2-5; the D is unclear. Germline V gene data show CDR1 as SGHTA and CDR2 as FQGTGA. The CDR3 covers 12 residues. Trimming removed 7 bases from V and 4 bases from J, with 10 bases in between.

The gene calls are TRBV4-2 and TRBJ2-1; maybe TRBD2 (6 bases). V was shortened by 4 bases and J by 0 bases, with 22 bases between the two germline ends. There are 19 residues in the CDR3. Germline values: CDR1 LGHNA, CDR2 YNFKEQ. Written as DNA, the CDR3 is TGTGCCAGCAGCCCCATCCCTGATCTAGCGCTGAGCTCCTACAATGAGCAGTTCTTC. Its protein product is CASSPIPDLALSSYNEQFF.